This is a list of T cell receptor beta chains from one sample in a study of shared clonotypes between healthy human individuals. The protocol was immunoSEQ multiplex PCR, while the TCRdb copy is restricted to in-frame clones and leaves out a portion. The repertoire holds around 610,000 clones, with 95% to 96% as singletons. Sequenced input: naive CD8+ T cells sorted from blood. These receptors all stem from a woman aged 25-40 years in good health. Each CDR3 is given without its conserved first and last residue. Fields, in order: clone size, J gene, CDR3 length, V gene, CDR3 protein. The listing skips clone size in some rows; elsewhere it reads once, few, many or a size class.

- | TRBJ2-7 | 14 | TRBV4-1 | ASSQDRTGGVYEQY
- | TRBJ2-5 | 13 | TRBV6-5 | ASSYSIMGRETQY
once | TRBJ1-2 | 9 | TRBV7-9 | ASSLVGGYT
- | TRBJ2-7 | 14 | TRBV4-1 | ASSQGGLAFSYEQY
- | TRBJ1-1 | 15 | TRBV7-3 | ASSPGGLRPKNTEAF
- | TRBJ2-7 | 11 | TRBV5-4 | ASSLTGAYEQY
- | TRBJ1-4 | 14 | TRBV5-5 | ASTLAVEAHGGKLF
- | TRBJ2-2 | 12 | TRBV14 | ASSAWADTGELF
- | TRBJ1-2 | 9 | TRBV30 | AQTGGGGYT
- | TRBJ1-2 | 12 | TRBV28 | ASSLVPQGDGYT
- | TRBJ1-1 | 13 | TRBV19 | ASSTSGVKDTEAF
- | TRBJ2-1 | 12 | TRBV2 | ASSEMGGGDEQF
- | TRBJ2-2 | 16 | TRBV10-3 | AISESDSAFRRSGELF
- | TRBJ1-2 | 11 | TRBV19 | ASSLTENYGYT
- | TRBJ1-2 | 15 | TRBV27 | ASSLRFRAEANYGYT
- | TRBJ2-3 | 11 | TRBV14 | ASSQVSSDTQY
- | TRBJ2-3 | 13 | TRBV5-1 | ASSLGSTPTDTQY
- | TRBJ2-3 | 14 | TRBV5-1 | ASSLGLASSTDTQY
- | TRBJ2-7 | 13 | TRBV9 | ASSVGQASSYEQY
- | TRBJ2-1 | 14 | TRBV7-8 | ASSLWAGGSYNEQF
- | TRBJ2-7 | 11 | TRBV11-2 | ASRRTSAYEQY
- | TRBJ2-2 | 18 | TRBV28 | ASSPYIVSEVAGGTGELF
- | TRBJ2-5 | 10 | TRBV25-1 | ASSEYEETQY
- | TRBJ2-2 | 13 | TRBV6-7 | ASSWTSRGSGELF
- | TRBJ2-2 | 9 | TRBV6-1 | ASSETGELF
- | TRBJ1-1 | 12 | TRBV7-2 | ASTGIWRDTEAF
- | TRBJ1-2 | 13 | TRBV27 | ASSPGRGPYYGYT
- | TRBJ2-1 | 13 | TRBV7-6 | ASSAGTSGYNEQF
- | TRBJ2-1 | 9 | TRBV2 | ASVGDNEQF
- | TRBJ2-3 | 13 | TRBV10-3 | AISEPASGTDTQY
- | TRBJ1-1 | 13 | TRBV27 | ASSKTTGMNTEAF
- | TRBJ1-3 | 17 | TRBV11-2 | ASSLAREGRFFSGNTIY
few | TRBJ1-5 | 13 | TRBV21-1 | ASSKVERVIQPQH
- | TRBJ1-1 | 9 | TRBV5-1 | ASSLADEAF
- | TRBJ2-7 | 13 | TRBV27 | ASSLMTGFPYEQY
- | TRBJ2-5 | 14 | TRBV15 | ATSRDPASASETQY
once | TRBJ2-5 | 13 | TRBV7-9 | ASSLPGLAVETQY
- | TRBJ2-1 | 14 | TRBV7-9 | ASSSPLQRIEAEQF
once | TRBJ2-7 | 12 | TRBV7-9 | ASSLEQEGLEQY
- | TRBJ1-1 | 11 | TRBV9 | ASSVGGTGGAF